This section outlines one T cell receptor beta chain sequence together with its context. This specimen includes other DNA sequences encoding the same CDR3. Generated by immunoSEQ multiplex PCR, the TCRdb table keeps only in-frame clones and is missing some. The repertoire has about 160,000 clones, roughly 84% of them found once; the top ten carry approximately 10%. The data originate from a study of cytomegalovirus exposure and HLA in healthy donors. This CDR3 region has 14 residues. Trimming stripped 0 bases from V and 2 bases from J, with 8 bases between. Germline loops: CDR1 SGDLS, CDR2 YYNGEE. The source of this sequence is a man aged 25 to 45 in good health and CMV-seropositive. The sample taken for sequencing was PBMCs. This chain links TRBV9 with TRBJ1-2; D remains ambiguous. CDR3 in DNA: TGTGCCAGCAGCGTAGCAGGTCAGAACTATGGCTACACCTTC. Protein product: CASSVAGQNYGYTF. Complete variable domain (other parts from reference TRBV9 and TRBJ1-2): DSGVTQTPKHLITATGQRVTLRCSPRSGDLSVYWYQQSLDQGLQFLIQYYNGEERAKGNILERFSAQQFPDLHSELNLSSLELGDSALYFCASSVAGQNYGYTFGSGTRLTVV.